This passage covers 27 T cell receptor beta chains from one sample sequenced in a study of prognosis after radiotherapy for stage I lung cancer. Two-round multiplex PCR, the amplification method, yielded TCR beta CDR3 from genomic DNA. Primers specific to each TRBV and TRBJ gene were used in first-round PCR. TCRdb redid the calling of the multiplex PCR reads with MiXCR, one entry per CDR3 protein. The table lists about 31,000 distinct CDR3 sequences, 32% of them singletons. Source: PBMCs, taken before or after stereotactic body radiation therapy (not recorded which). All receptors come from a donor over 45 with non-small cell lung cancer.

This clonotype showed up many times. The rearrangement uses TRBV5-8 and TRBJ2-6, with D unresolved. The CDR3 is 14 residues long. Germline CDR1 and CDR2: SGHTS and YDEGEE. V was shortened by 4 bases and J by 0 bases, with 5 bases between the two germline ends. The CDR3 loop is CASSRSSGANVLTF. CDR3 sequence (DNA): TGTGCCAGCAGCCGAAGCTCTGGGGCCAACGTCCTGACTTTC.

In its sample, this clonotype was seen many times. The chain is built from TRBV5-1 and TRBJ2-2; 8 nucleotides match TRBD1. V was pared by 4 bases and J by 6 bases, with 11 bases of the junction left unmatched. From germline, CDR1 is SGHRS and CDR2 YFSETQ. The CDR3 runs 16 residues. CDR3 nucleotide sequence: TGCGCCAGCAGCCCAGGACAGGGCCATCGTTCCGGGGAGCTGTTTTTT. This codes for CASSPGQGHRSGELFF.

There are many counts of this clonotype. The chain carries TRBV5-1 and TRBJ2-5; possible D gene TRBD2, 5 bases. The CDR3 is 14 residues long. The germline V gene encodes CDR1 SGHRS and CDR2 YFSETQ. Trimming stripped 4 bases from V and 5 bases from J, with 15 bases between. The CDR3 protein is CASSLSSGLETQYF. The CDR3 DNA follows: TGCGCCAGCAGCCTATCCTCGGGGTTGGAGACCCAGTACTTC.

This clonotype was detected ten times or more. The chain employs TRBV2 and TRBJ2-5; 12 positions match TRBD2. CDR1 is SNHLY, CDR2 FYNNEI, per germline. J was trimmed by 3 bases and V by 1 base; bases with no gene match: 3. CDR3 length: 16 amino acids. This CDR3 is CASSEDLAGGKETQYF. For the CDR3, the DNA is TGTGCCAGCAGTGAAGATCTAGCGGGAGGGAAAGAGACCCAGTACTTC.

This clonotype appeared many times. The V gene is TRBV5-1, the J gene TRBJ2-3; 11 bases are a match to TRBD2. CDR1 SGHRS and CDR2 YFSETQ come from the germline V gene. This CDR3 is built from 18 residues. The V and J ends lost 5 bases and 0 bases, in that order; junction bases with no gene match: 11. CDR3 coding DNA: TGCGCCAGCAGTCGGTTGACTAGCGGGACAGCTAGCACAGATACGCAGTATTTT. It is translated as CASSRLTSGTASTDTQYF.

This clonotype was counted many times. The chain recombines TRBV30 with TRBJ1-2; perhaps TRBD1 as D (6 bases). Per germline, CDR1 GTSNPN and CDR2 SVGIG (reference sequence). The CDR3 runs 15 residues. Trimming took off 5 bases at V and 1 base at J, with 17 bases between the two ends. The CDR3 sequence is CAWVDRSIYNYGYTF. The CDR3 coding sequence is TGTGCCTGGGTCGACAGGTCGATTTATAACTATGGCTACACCTTC. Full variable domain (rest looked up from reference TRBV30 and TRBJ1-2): SQTIHQWPATLVQPVGSPLSLECTVEGTSNPNLYWYRQAAGRGLQLLFYSVGIGQISSEVPQNLSASRPQDRQFILSSKKLLLSDSGFYLCAWVDRSIYNYGYTFGSGTRLTVV.

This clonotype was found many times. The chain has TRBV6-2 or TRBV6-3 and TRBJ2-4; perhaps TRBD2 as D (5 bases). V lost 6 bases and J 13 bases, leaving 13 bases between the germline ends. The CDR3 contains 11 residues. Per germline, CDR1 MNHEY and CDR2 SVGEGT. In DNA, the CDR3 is TGTGCCAGCAGCGCCCACGAGGGACAGTACTTC. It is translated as CASSAHEGQYF.

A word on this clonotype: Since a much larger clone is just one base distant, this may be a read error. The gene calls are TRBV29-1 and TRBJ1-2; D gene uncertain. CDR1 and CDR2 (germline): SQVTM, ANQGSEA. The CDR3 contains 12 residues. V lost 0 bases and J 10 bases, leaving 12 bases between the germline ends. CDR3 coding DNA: TGCAGCGTTGAAGATCGACCCCTCGTCTACACCTTC. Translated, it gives CSVEDRPLVYTF.

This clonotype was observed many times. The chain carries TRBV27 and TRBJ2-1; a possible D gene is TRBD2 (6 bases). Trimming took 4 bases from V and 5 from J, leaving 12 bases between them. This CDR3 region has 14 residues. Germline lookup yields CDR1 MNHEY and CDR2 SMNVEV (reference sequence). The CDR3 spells CASSYSGPHNEQFF. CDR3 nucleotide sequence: TGTGCCAGCAGTTACAGCGGGCCCCACAATGAGCAGTTCTTC.

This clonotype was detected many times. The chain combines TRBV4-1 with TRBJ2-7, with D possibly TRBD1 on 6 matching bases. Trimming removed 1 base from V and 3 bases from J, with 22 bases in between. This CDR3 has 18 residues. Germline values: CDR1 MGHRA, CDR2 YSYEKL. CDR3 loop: CASSQGPRGPRRDYEQYF. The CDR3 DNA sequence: TGCGCCAGCAGCCAAGGTCCCAGGGGTCCCCGCCGTGACTACGAGCAGTACTTC.

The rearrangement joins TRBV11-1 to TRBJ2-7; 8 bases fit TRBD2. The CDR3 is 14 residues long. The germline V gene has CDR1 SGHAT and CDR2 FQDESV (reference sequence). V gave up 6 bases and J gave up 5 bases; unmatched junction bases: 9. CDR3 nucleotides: TGTGCCAGCAGTTCGGGGGGGGATCGCGACGAGCAGTACTTC. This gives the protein CASSSGGDRDEQYF.

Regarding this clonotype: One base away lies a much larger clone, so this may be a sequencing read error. The CDR3 nucleotides are TGTGCCAGTAGTGTAGTAGGGAGTACTGAAGCTTTCTTT. Translation gives CASSVVGSTEAFF. The chain is built from TRBV19 and TRBJ1-1; D remains ambiguous. Germline CDR1 LNHDA, CDR2 SQIVND (reference sequence). V was trimmed by 5 bases and J by 5 bases, leaving 12 bases between them. The CDR3 spans 13 residues.

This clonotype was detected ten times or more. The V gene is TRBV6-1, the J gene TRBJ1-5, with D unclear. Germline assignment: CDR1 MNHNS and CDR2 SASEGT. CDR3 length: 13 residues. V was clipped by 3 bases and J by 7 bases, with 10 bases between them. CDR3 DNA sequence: TGTGCCAGCAGTGAGACCACTAGACAGCCCCAGCATTTT. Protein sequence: CASSETTRQPQHF.

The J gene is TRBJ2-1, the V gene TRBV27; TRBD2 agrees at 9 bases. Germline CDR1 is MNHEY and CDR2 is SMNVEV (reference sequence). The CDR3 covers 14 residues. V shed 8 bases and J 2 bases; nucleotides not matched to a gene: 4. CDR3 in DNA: TGTGCCAGCTCTAGCGGGATGGCCTACAATGAGCAGTTCTTC. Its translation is CASSSGMAYNEQFF.

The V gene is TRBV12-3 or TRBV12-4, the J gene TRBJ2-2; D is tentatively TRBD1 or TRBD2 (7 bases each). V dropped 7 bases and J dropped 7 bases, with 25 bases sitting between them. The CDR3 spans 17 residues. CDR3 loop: CASTTTRGGRRNGELFF. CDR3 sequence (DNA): TGTGCCAGCACCACCACCAGGGGGGGGCGCAGGAACGGGGAGCTGTTTTTT.

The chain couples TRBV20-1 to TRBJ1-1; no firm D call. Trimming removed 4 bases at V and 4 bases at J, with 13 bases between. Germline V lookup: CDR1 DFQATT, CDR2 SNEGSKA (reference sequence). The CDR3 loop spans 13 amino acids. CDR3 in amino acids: CSATSWGRTEAFF. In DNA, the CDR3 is TGCAGTGCTACGTCTTGGGGTCGCACTGAAGCTTTCTTT.

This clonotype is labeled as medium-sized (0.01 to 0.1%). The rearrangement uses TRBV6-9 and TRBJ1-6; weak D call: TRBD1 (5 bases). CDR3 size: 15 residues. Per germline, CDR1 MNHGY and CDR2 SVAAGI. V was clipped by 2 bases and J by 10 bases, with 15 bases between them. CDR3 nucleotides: TGTGCCAGCAGTTATAACCAGGGACTAGAGTCACCCCTCCACTTT. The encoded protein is CASSYNQGLESPLHF.

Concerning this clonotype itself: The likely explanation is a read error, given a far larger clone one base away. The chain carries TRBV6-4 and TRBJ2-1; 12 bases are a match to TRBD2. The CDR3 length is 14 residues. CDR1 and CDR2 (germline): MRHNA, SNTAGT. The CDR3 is CASRRLAGDYEQLF. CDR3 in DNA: TGTGCCAGCAGGCGACTAGCGGGAGACTATGAGCAGTTATTC.

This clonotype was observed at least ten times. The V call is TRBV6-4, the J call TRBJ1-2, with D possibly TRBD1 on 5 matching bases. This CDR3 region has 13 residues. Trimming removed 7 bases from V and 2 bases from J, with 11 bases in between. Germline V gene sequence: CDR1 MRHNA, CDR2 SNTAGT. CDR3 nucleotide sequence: TGTGCCAGCACCCTAAGGGACAACTATGGCTACACCTTC. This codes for CASTLRDNYGYTF.

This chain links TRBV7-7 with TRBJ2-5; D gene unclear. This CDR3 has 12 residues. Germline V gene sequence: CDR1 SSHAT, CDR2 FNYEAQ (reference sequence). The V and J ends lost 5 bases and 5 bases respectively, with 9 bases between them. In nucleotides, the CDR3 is TGTGCCAGCAGCCCTAATGAGGAGACCCAGTACTTC. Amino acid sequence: CASSPNEETQYF.

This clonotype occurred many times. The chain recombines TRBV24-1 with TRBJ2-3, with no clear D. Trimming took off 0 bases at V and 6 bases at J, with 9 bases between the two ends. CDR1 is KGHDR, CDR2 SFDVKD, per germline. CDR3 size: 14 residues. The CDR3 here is CATSDLVSRDTQYF. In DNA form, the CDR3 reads TGTGCCACCAGTGATTTGGTTTCAAGGGATACGCAGTATTTT.

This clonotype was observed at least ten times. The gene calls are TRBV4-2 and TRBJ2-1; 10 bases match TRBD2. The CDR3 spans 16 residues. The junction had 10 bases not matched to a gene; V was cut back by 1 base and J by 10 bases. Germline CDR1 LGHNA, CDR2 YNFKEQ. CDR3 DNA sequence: TGTGCCAGCAGCCAAGTAGGAGCGGGAGGGGGTAGGGAGCAGTTCTTC. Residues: CASSQVGAGGGREQFF.

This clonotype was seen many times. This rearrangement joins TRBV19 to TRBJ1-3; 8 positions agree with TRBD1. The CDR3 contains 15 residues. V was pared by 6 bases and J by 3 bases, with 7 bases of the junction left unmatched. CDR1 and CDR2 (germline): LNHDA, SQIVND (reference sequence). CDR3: CASRPGGEVGNTIYF. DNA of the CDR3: TGTGCCAGTAGACCAGGGGGCGAAGTTGGAAACACCATATATTTT.

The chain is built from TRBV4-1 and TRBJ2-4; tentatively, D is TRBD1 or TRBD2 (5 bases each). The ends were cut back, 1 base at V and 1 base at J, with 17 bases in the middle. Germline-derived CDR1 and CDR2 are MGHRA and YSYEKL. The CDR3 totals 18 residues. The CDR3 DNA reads TGCGCCAGCAGCCAAGGAAAGGCCCTAGGGGAGGCCAAAAACATTCAGTACTTC. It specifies CASSQGKALGEAKNIQYF.

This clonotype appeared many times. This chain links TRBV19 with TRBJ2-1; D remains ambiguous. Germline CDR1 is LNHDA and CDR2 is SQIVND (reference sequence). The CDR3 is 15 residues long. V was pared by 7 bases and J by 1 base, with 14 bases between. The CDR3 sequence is CASTPTPASYNEQFF. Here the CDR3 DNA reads TGTGCCAGTACCCCAACCCCTGCATCCTACAATGAGCAGTTCTTC.

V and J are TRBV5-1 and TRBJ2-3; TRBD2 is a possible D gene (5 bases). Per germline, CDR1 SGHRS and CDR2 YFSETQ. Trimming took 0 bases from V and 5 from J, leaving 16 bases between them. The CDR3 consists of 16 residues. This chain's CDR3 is CASSLAFSGVLDTQYF. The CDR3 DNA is TGCGCCAGCAGCTTGGCCTTCAGCGGTGTTTTAGATACGCAGTATTTT.

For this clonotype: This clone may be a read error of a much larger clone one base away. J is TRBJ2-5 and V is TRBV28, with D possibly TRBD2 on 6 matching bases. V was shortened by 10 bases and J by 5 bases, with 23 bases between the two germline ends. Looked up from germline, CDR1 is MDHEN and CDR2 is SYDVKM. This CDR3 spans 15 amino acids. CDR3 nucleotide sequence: TGTGCCATCCGGGGCAGGAGGGCGGGAAGTGAGACCCAGTACTTC. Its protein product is CAIRGRRAGSETQYF.